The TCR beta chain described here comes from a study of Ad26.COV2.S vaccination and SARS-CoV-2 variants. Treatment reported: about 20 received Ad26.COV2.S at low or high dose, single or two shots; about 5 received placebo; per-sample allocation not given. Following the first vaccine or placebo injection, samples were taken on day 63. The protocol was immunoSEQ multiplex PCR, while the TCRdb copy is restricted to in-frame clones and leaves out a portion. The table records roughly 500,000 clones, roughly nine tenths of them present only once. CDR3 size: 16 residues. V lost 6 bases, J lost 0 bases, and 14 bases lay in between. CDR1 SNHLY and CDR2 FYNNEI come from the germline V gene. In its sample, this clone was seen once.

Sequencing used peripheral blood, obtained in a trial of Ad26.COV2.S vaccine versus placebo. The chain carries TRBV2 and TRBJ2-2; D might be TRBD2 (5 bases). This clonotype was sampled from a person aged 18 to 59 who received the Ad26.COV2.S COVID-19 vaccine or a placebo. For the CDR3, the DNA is TGTGCCAGCAGCCCGTTCGTAGCGTCGAACACCGGGGAGCTGTTTTTT. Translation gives CASSPFVASNTGELFF.